A single sample is the source of the 22 T cell receptor beta chains below, sequenced in a study of cytomegalovirus exposure and HLA in healthy donors. The PCR used 60 Vbeta and 13 Jbeta primers. TCRdb's copy holds only in-frame clones and misses some; the assay was immunoSEQ multiplex PCR. The sample lists hundreds of thousands of clones, around 80% seen once, with about 0.77% in the top ten. The sequenced sample was PBMCs. The source of these receptors is a boy under 10 years old in good health and CMV-seronegative.

The rearrangement links TRBV19 to TRBJ2-1; TRBD2 matches at 8 bases. The CDR3 has 14 residues. The ends lost 4 bases at V and 8 bases at J; junction bases unmatched: 7. Germline V gene lookup returns CDR1 LNHDA and CDR2 SQIVND (reference sequence). CDR3 DNA sequence: TGTGCCAGTAGTAGCGGGAGGTTTTCAGATGAGCAGTTCTTC. It translates to CASSSGRFSDEQFF. Combining the CDR3 with reference TRBV19 and TRBJ2-1 gives the whole variable domain DGGITQSPKYLFRKEGQNVTLSCEQNLNHDAMYWYRQDPGQGLRLIYYSQIVNDFQKGDIAEGYSVSREKKESFPLTVTSAQKNPTAFYLCASSSGRFSDEQFFGPGTRLTVL.

This clone was seen a single time. The V call is TRBV7-9, the J call TRBJ2-7; D is unresolved. Trimming took 11 bases from V and 2 from J, leaving 13 bases between them. The CDR3 loop spans 12 amino acids. Germline V gene data show CDR1 as SEHNR and CDR2 as FQNEAQ (reference sequence). For the CDR3, the DNA is TGTGCCGGCGCTGGCGGAACCTACGAGCAGTACTTC. Its protein is CAGAGGTYEQYF.

The chain uses TRBV2 and TRBJ1-6, with 7 bases lining up with TRBD1. This CDR3 region has 15 residues. CDR1 and CDR2 from the germline V gene are SNHLY and FYNNEI. J gave up 3 bases and V 4 bases, and 3 bases lay outside the gene matches. For the CDR3, the DNA is TGTGCCAGCAGTGGGGACAGCTACTATAATTCACCCCTCCACTTT. Translated: CASSGDSYYNSPLHF.

This clone was recorded only once. Because it lacks the conserved phenylalanine or tryptophan at the end, this CDR3 is likely a read error. V gene TRBV13 combines with J gene TRBJ1-2; 7 bases fit TRBD1. CDR1 and CDR2 from the germline V gene are PRHDT and FYEKMQ (reference sequence). This CDR3 spans 13 amino acids. J lost 8 bases, V lost 5 bases, and 8 bases had no gene match. The CDR3 sequence is CASSHDDRDGYTL. The CDR3 region has the DNA TGTGCCAGCAGCCACGATGACAGGGACGGCTACACCCTC.

The rearrangement uses TRBV18 and TRBJ2-5; 11 bases line up with TRBD2. This CDR3 has 15 amino acids. V was clipped by 2 bases and J by 3 bases; unmatched bases: 2. CDR1 KGHSH and CDR2 LQKENI come from the germline V gene. The CDR3 here is CASSPALAGEETQYF. The CDR3 DNA is TGTGCCAGCTCACCAGCACTAGCGGGGGAAGAGACCCAGTACTTC.

The J gene is TRBJ2-3, the V gene TRBV9; 9 nucleotides align to TRBD1. Unmatched junction bases numbered 8, after V lost 4 bases and J lost 5 bases. Germline CDR1 reads SGDLS; CDR2 reads YYNGEE. The CDR3 has 15 residues. The CDR3 loop reads CASSREGTGKDTQYF. The CDR3 bases are TGTGCCAGCAGCAGAGAAGGGACAGGGAAAGATACGCAGTATTTT. The full variable domain, in which reference TRBV9 and TRBJ2-3 provide the parts outside the CDR3, is DSGVTQTPKHLITATGQRVTLRCSPRSGDLSVYWYQQSLDQGLQFLIQYYNGEERAKGNILERFSAQQFPDLHSELNLSSLELGDSALYFCASSREGTGKDTQYFGPGTRLTVL.

This clone was recorded a few times. The rearrangement links TRBV2 to TRBJ2-7; possible D gene TRBD2, 5 bases. The CDR3 totals 12 residues. Germline V gene data show CDR1 as SNHLY and CDR2 as FYNNEI. Trimming took 6 bases from V and 6 from J, leaving 12 bases between them. The CDR3 region has the DNA TGTGCCAGCAGCGCGGAGGTAAGCGAGCAGTACTTC. Translating it yields CASSAEVSEQYF.

The chain carries TRBV9 and TRBJ2-5, with a weak D call TRBD2 (6 bases). From germline, CDR1 is SGDLS and CDR2 YYNGEE. The CDR3 runs to 15 residues. Trimming removed 4 bases from V and 5 bases from J, with 18 bases in between. As DNA, the CDR3 is TGTGCCAGCAGCTCAGCGGGCAGCGGAGGGGAGACCCAGTACTTC. Its translation: CASSSAGSGGETQYF.

The genes are TRBV30 and TRBJ2-5; weak D call: TRBD2 (7 bases). Deletions cut 0 bases from V and 2 bases from J, with 10 bases between. The CDR3 is 14 amino acids. Germline loops: CDR1 GTSNPN, CDR2 SVGIG (reference sequence). CDR3 sequence: CAWSVQGGQETQYF. DNA of the CDR3: TGTGCCTGGAGTGTACAGGGAGGGCAAGAGACCCAGTACTTC.

The chain carries TRBV4-2 and TRBJ2-7, with D possibly matching TRBD2 (6 bases). This CDR3 has 14 residues. Germline CDR1 is LGHNA and CDR2 is YNFKEQ. Trimming pared 1 base from V and 6 bases from J, leaving 13 bases between. For the CDR3, the DNA is TGTGCCAGCAGCCAAGGGACTAAACGGGGCGAGCAGTACTTC. Encoded protein: CASSQGTKRGEQYF.

V gene TRBV15 combines with J gene TRBJ2-5; 10 nucleotides line up with TRBD1. V lost 5 bases, J lost 4 bases, and 7 bases stayed unmatched. Germline V lookup: CDR1 LNHNV, CDR2 YYDKDF (reference sequence). The CDR3 runs 15 residues. The CDR3 bases are TGTGCCACCAGCGTAGACAGGGGGCTGACAGAGACCCAGTACTTC. It yields the protein CATSVDRGLTETQYF.

The V and J genes are TRBV13 and TRBJ2-7, with D possibly being TRBD1 (5 bases). Trimming pared 4 bases from V and 0 bases from J, leaving 16 bases between. The CDR3 runs to 16 residues. From germline, CDR1 is PRHDT and CDR2 FYEKMQ (reference sequence). CDR3 nucleotide sequence: TGTGCCAGCAGCTACGGGCGAGGACACAGCTCCTACGAGCAGTACTTC. This sequence encodes CASSYGRGHSSYEQYF.

The chain couples TRBV5-6 to TRBJ2-4; perhaps TRBD1 as D (5 bases). The CDR3 has 15 residues. Germline assignment: CDR1 SGHDT and CDR2 YYEEEE. Trimming took off 1 base at V and 0 bases at J, with 8 bases between the two ends. The chain's CDR3 is CASSLRGLAKNIQYF. For the CDR3, the DNA is TGTGCCAGCAGCTTGAGGGGTTTAGCCAAAAACATTCAGTACTTC.

This chain uses TRBV5-1 with TRBJ2-3; 10 bases line up with TRBD1. This CDR3 is built from 14 residues. Trimming at V came to 2 bases and at J to 6 bases, leaving 3 bases not matched to a gene. Germline values: CDR1 SGHRS, CDR2 YFSETQ. The chain's CDR3 is CASSLLGQGDTQYF. CDR3 bases: TGCGCCAGCAGCTTACTGGGACAGGGGGATACGCAGTATTTT.

There are a few counts of this clone. The gene calls are TRBV11-1 and TRBJ2-5; weak D call: TRBD1 (5 bases). This CDR3 has 13 residues. The germline gives CDR1 SGHAT, CDR2 FQDESV (reference sequence). V lost 9 bases, J lost 2 bases, and 13 bases lay in between. CDR3 amino acids: CASGQGTQETQYF. DNA for the CDR3: TGTGCCAGTGGGCAGGGTACTCAAGAGACCCAGTACTTC.

The J gene is TRBJ1-6, the V gene TRBV30, with a tentative D call TRBD1 (6 bases). The CDR3 consists of 13 residues. From germline, CDR1 is GTSNPN and CDR2 SVGIG (reference sequence). Between the trimmed V and J ends, which lost 4 bases and 5 bases, there was a span of 9 bases. Here the CDR3 DNA reads TGTGCCTGGACTCGACAGGATAATTCACCCCTCCACTTT. Its translation: CAWTRQDNSPLHF.

V gene TRBV13 combines with J gene TRBJ1-1, with TRBD1 matching over 7 bases. This CDR3 is built from 14 residues. After removal of 7 bases from V and 3 bases from J, the junction contained 8 bases not matched to a gene. Looked up from germline, CDR1 is PRHDT and CDR2 is FYEKMQ (reference sequence). CDR3: CASTPTGLDTEAFF. The CDR3 DNA reads TGTGCCAGCACCCCGACAGGGTTGGACACTGAAGCTTTCTTT.

This chain uses TRBV19 with TRBJ1-1, with D possibly TRBD1 on 6 matching bases. V lost 5 bases, J lost 3 bases, and 13 bases lay in between. The CDR3 extends over 14 amino acids. Germline CDR1 is LNHDA and CDR2 is SQIVND (reference sequence). Here the CDR3 reads CASSQGIRDTEAFF. CDR3 nucleotides: TGTGCCAGTAGTCAGGGGATCAGGGACACTGAAGCTTTCTTT.

V usage is TRBV6-5 and J usage is TRBJ2-1; 14 bases agree with TRBD2. This CDR3 is 15 amino acids long. The V and J ends lost 8 bases and 7 bases, in that order; junction bases with no gene match: 7. CDR1 is MNHEY and CDR2 is SVGAGI in the germline V gene. The CDR3 here is CASGPTSGGGNEQFF. The CDR3 nucleotides read TGTGCCAGCGGACCGACTAGCGGGGGGGGGAATGAGCAGTTCTTC.

This chain joins TRBV4-2 and TRBJ2-5; D is unclear. CDR3 length: 15 residues. Trimming removed 3 bases at V and 0 bases at J, with 11 bases between. Germline loops: CDR1 LGHNA, CDR2 YNFKEQ. The CDR3 sequence is CASSQARSYQETQYF. The CDR3 bases are TGTGCCAGCAGCCAGGCGAGGAGTTACCAAGAGACCCAGTACTTC.

The chain couples TRBV6-1 to TRBJ2-1, with D possibly matching TRBD2 (6 bases). Between the trimmed V and J ends, which lost 5 bases and 5 bases, there was a span of 13 bases. This CDR3 region has 14 residues. Germline V lookup: CDR1 MNHNS, CDR2 SASEGT. DNA for the CDR3: TGTGCCAGCAGTTTGGGGGACTTTGACAATGAGCAGTTCTTC. It translates to CASSLGDFDNEQFF.

This chain joins TRBV7-9 and TRBJ2-1, with D tentatively TRBD1 (5 bases). With 3 bases removed from V and 8 bases from J, the gap between germline ends came to 17 bases. The germline V gene has CDR1 SEHNR and CDR2 FQNEAQ (reference sequence). The CDR3 is 15 residues long. This CDR3 reads CASSFLVRVYDEQFF. DNA for the CDR3: TGTGCCAGCAGCTTCCTCGTCAGGGTATATGATGAGCAGTTCTTC.